This entry lists 13 T cell receptor beta chains sequenced from one sample in a study of T cell responses to AZD1222 COVID-19 vaccine. TCRdb's table, derived via immunoSEQ multiplex PCR, lists solely in-frame clones and lacks some. The repertoire holds some 96,000 clones, with roughly 88% as singletons. The sample was peripheral blood, taken on day 0 of AZD1222 vaccination. These receptors all come from an adult in good health.

This chain links TRBV5-1 with TRBJ1-5; perhaps TRBD1 as D (5 bases). This CDR3 has 14 amino acids. Germline CDR1 is SGHRS and CDR2 is YFSETQ. V lost 3 bases to trimming and J lost 4 bases, with 11 bases between them. CDR3 nucleotide sequence: TGCGCCAGCAGCTGGGACGGGCCTAATCAGCCCCAGCATTTT. Its translation is CASSWDGPNQPQHF.

The gene calls are TRBV30 and TRBJ1-1; D might be TRBD1 (6 bases). The CDR3 extends over 14 amino acids. Deletions cut 2 bases from V and 6 bases from J, with 16 bases between. Germline V gives CDR1 GTSNPN, CDR2 SVGIG (reference sequence). The DNA of the CDR3 is TGTGCCTGGAGTAGGGGGACGATCGGGGCTGAAGCTTTCTTT. Translating it yields CAWSRGTIGAEAFF.

The gene calls are TRBV15 and TRBJ2-3; no firm D call. Per the germline V gene, CDR1 is LNHNV and CDR2 is YYDKDF (reference sequence). The CDR3 runs 12 residues. Trimming removed 0 bases at V and 8 bases at J, with 6 bases between. The DNA for the CDR3 is TGTGCCACCAGCAGAGATCGTACTACGCAGTATTTT. Translation: CATSRDRTTQYF.

This chain uses TRBV7-2 with TRBJ1-2, with D hard to call. Germline lookup yields CDR1 SGHTA and CDR2 FQGNSA. V lost 5 bases to trimming and J lost 5 bases, with 12 bases between them. There are 13 residues in the CDR3. The CDR3 DNA follows: TGTGCCAGCAGCGCACCAGGTTCTTATGGCTACACCTTC. Its protein product is CASSAPGSYGYTF.

The V call is TRBV7-9, the J call TRBJ1-4, with 9 nucleotides matching TRBD1. J was trimmed by 8 bases and V by 5 bases; bases with no gene match: 6. The germline V gene encodes CDR1 SEHNR and CDR2 FQNEAQ (reference sequence). This CDR3 has 14 residues. CDR3 DNA sequence: TGTGCCAGCAGCGTTCGGGGACAGGGCGAAAAACTGTTTTTT. This encodes CASSVRGQGEKLFF. Variable domain in full (rest from reference TRBV7-9 and TRBJ1-4): DTGVSQNPRHKITKRGQNVTFRCDPISEHNRLYWYRQTLGQGPEFLTYFQNEAQLEKSRLLSDRFSAERPKGSFSTLEIQRTEQGDSAMYLCASSVRGQGEKLFFGSGTQLSVL.

V usage is TRBV5-1 and J usage is TRBJ1-1; D gene unclear. The ends were cut back, 3 bases at V and 1 base at J, with 7 bases in the middle. The CDR3 consists of 13 residues. CDR1 and CDR2 (germline): SGHRS, YFSETQ. The DNA of the CDR3 is TGCGCCAGCAGCTCTAGCCGGAACACTGAAGCTTTCTTT. This translates into CASSSSRNTEAFF.

The chain links TRBV28 to TRBJ1-3; 9 nucleotides agree with TRBD1. V lost 6 bases to trimming and J lost 4 bases; unmatched junction nucleotides: 4. In germline, CDR1 is MDHEN, CDR2 SYDVKM. This CDR3 region has 14 residues. This CDR3 is CASRLDRGGNTIYF. The CDR3 DNA follows: TGTGCCAGCAGACTGGACAGGGGAGGAAACACCATATATTTT. The full variable domain, in which reference TRBV28 and TRBJ1-3 provide the parts outside the CDR3, is DVKVTQSSRYLVKRTGEKVFLECVQDMDHENMFWYRQDPGLGLRLIYFSYDVKMKEKGDIPEGYSVSREKKERFSLILESASTNQTSMYLCASRLDRGGNTIYFGEGSWLTVV.

V is TRBV18 and J is TRBJ1-2; 9 nucleotides line up with TRBD1. The CDR3 extends over 15 amino acids. V dropped 4 bases and J dropped 3; count of bases not matched to a gene: 6. Germline V gene sequence: CDR1 KGHSH, CDR2 LQKENI. The CDR3 region has the DNA TGTGCCAGCTCACAAACAGGGGGCGCGGACTATGGCTACACCTTC. Translation gives CASSQTGGADYGYTF.

This clone was detected a few times. The chain links TRBV19 to TRBJ1-1, with D possibly matching TRBD1 (6 bases). The CDR3 sequence is 13 residues long. V was cut by 6 bases and J by 6 bases, with 14 bases left in between. The germline V gene has CDR1 LNHDA and CDR2 SQIVND (reference sequence). In DNA, the CDR3 is TGTGCCAGTAGCCGGGGGCCGAGGGCTGAAGCTTTCTTT. Translating gives CASSRGPRAEAFF.

The chain links TRBV30 to TRBJ1-1; 11 nucleotides line up with TRBD1. This CDR3 spans 11 amino acids. In germline, CDR1 is GTSNPN, CDR2 SVGIG (reference sequence). V lost 8 bases to trimming and J lost 7 bases; unmatched junction nucleotides: 3. DNA for the CDR3: TGTGCCGGACAGGGGGCAGGTGAAGCTTTCTTT. It specifies CAGQGAGEAFF.

This rearrangement joins TRBV3-1 (or the pseudogene TRBV3-2) to TRBJ1-1; 9 bases agree with TRBD1. Unmatched junction bases numbered 8, after V lost 4 bases and J lost 5 bases. Germline loops: CDR1 LGHDT, CDR2 YNNKEL (reference sequence). The CDR3 has 15 amino acids. For the CDR3, the DNA is TGTGCCAGCAGCCTACTTGACAGGGGGGGTACTGAAGCTTTCTTT. It yields the protein CASSLLDRGGTEAFF.

This clone has just one count. The chain uses TRBV6-5 and TRBJ1-1; D is unresolved. Deletions cut 0 bases from V and 0 bases from J, with 5 bases between. From germline, CDR1 is MNHEY and CDR2 SVGAGI. The CDR3 has 14 residues. The CDR3 sequence: CASSYSPMNTEAFF. As DNA, the CDR3 is TGTGCCAGCAGTTACTCTCCCATGAACACTGAAGCTTTCTTT.

The J gene is TRBJ1-1, the V gene TRBV2; D is unclear. The CDR3 consists of 11 residues. Germline V gives CDR1 SNHLY, CDR2 FYNNEI. V lost 7 bases to trimming and J lost 2 bases, with 5 bases between them. The CDR3 coding sequence is TGTGCCAGCACCCCTAACACTGAAGCTTTCTTT. Encoded protein: CASTPNTEAFF.